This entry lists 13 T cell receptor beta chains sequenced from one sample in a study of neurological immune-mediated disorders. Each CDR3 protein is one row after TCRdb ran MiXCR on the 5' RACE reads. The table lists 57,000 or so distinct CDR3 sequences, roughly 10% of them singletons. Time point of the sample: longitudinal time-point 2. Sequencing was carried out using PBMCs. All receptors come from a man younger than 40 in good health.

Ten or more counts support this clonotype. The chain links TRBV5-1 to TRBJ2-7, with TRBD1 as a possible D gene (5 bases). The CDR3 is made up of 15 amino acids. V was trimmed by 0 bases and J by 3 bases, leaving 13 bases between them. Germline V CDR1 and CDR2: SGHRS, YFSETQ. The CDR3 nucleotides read TGCGCCAGCAGCTTGGGCAGACAGTGGATCTACGAGCAGTACTTC. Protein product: CASSLGRQWIYEQYF. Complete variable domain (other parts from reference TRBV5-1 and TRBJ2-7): KAGVTQTPRYLIKTRGQQVTLSCSPISGHRSVSWYQQTPGQGLQFLFEYFSETQRNKGNFPGRFSGRQFSNSRSEMNVSTLELGDSALYLCASSLGRQWIYEQYFGPGTRLTVT.

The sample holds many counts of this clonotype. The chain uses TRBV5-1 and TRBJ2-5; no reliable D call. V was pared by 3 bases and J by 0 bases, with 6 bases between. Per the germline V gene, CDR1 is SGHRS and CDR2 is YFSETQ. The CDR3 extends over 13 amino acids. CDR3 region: CASSSPNQETQYF. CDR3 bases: TGCGCCAGCAGCTCCCCGAACCAAGAGACCCAGTACTTC.

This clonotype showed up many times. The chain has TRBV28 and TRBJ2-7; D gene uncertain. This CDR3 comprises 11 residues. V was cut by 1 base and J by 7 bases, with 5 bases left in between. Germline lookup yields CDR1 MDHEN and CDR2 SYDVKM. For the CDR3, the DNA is TGTGCCAGCAGTTTATACCAGGAGCAGTACTTC. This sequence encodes CASSLYQEQYF.

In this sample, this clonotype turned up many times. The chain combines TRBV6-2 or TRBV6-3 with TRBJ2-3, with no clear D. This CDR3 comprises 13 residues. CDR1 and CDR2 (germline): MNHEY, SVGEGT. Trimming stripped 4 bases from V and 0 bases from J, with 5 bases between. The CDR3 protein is CASSLTSTDTQYF. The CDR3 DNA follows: TGTGCCAGCAGTTTGACTAGCACAGATACGCAGTATTTT.

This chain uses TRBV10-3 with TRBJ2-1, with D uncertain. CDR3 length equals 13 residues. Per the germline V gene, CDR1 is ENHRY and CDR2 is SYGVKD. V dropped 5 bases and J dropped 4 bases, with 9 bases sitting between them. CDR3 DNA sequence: TGTGCCATCAGTTTGGACGGATACAATGAGCAGTTCTTC. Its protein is CAISLDGYNEQFF.

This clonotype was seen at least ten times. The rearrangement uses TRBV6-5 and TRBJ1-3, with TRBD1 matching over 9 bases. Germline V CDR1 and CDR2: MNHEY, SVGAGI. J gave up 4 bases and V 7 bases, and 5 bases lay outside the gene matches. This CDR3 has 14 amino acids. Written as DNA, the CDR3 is TGTGCCAGCAAGATCGGGACAGGGGGAAACACCATATATTTT. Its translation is CASKIGTGGNTIYF.

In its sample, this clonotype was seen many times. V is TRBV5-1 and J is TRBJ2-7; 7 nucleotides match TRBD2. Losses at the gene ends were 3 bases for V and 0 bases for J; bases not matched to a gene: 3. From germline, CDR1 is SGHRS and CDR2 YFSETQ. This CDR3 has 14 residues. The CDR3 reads CASSSTGGSYEQYF. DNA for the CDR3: TGCGCCAGCAGCTCGACGGGGGGCTCCTACGAGCAGTACTTC.

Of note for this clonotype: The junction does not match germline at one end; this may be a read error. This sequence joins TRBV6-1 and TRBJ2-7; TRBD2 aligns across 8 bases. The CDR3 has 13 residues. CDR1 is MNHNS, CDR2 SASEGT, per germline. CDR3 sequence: CASTERESYEPYF. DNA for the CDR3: TGTGCCAGTACAGAGCGGGAGTCCTACGAGCCGTACTTC.

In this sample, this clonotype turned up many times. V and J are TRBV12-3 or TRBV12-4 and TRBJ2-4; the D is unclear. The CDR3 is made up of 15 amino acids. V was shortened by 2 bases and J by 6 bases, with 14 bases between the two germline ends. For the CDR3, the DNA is TGTGCCAGCAGTTTATATCCGGACGGAAGAAACATTCAGTACTTC. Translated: CASSLYPDGRNIQYF.

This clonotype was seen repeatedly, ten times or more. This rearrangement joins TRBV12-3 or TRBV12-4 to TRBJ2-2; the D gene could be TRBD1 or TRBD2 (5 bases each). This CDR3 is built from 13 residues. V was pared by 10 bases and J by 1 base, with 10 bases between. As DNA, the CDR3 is TGTGCCACCCGGGACCAGAACACCGGGGAGCTGTTTTTT. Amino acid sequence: CATRDQNTGELFF.

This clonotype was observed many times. The CDR3 coding sequence is TGTGCCAGCAGACCGACACAGGTACAAGAGACCCAGTACTTC. This encodes CASRPTQVQETQYF. This chain connects TRBV6-5 to TRBJ2-5, with D perhaps matching TRBD1 (5 bases). Trimming shortened V by 6 bases and J by 2 bases, and 13 bases separated the two germline ends. Germline V lookup: CDR1 MNHEY, CDR2 SVGAGI. The length of the CDR3 is 14 residues.

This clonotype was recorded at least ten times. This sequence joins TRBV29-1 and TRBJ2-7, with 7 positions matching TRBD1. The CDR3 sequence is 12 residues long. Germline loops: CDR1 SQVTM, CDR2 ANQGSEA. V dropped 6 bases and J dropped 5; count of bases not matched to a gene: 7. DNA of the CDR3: TGCAGCGTGACCAGGGGGACGCACGAGCAGTACTTC. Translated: CSVTRGTHEQYF.

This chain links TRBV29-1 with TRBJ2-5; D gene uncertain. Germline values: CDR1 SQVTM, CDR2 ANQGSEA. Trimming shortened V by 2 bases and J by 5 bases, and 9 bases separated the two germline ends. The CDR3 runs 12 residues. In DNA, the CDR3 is TGCAGCGTTGAACGGTGCCGGGAGACCCAGTACTTC. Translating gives CSVERCRETQYF.